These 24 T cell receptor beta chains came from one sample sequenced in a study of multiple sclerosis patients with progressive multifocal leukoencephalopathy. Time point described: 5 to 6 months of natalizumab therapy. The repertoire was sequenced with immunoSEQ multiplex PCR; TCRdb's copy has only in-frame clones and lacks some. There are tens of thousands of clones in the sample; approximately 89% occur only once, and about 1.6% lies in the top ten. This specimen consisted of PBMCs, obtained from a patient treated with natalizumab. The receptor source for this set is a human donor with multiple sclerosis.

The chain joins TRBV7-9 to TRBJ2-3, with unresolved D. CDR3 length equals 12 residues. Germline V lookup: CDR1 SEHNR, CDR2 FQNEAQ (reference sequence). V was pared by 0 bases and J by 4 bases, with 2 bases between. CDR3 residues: CASSLAPDTQYF. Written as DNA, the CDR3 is TGTGCCAGCAGCTTAGCTCCAGATACGCAGTATTTT.

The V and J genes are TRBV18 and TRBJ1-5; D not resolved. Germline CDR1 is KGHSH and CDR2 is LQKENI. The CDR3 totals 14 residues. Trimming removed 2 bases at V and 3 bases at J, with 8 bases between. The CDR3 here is CASSPGIDNQPQHF. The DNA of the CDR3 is TGTGCCAGCTCACCAGGGATCGACAATCAGCCCCAGCATTTT.

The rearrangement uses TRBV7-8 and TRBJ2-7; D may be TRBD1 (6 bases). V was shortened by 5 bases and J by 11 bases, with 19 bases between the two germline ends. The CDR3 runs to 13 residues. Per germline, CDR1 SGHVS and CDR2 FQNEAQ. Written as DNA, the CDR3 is TGTGCCAGCAGCGGCGAGGGGGTAAGAGGGAAGTACTTC. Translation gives CASSGEGVRGKYF. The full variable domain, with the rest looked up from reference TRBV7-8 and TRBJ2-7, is GAGVSQSPRYKVAKRGQDVALRCDPISGHVSLFWYQQALGQGPEFLTYFQNEAQLDKSGLPSDRFFAERPEGSVSTLKIQRTQQEDSAVYLCASSGEGVRGKYFGPGTRLTVT.

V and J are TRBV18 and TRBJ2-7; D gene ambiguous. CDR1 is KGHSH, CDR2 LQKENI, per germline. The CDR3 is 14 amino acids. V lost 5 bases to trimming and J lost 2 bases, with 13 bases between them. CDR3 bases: TGTGCCAGCTCAGGGCAGACTTCAACCTACGAGCAGTACTTC. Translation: CASSGQTSTYEQYF.

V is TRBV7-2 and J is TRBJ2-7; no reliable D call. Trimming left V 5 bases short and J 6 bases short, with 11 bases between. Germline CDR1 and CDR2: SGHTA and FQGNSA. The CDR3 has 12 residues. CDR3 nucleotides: TGTGCCAGCAGCGAACCCAGGAGCGAGCAGTACTTC. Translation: CASSEPRSEQYF.

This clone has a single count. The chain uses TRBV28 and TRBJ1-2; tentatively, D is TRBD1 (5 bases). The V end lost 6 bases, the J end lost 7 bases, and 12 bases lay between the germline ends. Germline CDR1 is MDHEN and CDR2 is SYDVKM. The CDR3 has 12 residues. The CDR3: CASSRPGAGYTF. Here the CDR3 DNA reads TGTGCCAGCAGCCGACCCGGGGCTGGCTACACCTTC.

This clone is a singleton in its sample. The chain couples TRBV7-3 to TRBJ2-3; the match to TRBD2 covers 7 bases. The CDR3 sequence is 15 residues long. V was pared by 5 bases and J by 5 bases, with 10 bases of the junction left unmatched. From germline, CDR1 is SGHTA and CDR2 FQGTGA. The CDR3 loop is CASSPGGRPLDTQYF. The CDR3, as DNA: TGTGCCAGCAGCCCCGGGGGGAGGCCGCTAGATACGCAGTATTTT. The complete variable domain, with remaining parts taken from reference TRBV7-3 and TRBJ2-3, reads GAGVSQTPSNKVTEKGKYVELRCDPISGHTALYWYRQSLGQGPEFLIYFQGTGAADDSGLPNDRFFAVRPEGSVSTLKIQRTERGDSAVYLCASSPGGRPLDTQYFGPGTRLTVL.

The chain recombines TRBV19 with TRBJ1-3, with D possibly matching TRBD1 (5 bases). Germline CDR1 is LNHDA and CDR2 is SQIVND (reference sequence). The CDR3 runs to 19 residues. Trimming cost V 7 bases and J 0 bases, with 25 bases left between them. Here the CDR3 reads CASTKGSAGARDSGNTIYF. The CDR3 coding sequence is TGTGCCAGTACGAAGGGGTCGGCGGGCGCGAGGGACTCTGGAAACACCATATATTTT.

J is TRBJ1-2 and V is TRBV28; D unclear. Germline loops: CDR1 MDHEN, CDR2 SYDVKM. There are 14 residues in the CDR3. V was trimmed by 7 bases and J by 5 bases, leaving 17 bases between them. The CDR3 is CASTITGRRYGYTF. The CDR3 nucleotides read TGTGCCAGCACAATTACGGGCAGGAGGTATGGCTACACCTTC.

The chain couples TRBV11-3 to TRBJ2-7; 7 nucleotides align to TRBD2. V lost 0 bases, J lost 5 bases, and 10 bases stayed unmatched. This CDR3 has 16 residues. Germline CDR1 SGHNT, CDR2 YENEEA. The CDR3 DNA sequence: TGTGCCAGCAGCTTAGATTCCGGCGGGAGTCGCCACGAGCAGTACTTC. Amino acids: CASSLDSGGSRHEQYF.

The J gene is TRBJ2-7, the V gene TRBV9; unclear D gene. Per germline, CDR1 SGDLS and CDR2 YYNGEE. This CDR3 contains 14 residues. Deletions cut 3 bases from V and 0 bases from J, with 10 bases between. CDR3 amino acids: CASSAESSSYEQYF. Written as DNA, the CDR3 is TGTGCCAGCAGCGCAGAAAGTAGCTCCTACGAGCAGTACTTC.

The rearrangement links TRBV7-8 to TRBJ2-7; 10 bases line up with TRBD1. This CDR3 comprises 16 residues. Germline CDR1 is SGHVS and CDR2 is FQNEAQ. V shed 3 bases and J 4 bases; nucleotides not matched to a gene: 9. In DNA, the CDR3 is TGTGCCAGCAGCTTGGGGACAGGGGTTGGAAAGTACGAGCAGTACTTC. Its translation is CASSLGTGVGKYEQYF.

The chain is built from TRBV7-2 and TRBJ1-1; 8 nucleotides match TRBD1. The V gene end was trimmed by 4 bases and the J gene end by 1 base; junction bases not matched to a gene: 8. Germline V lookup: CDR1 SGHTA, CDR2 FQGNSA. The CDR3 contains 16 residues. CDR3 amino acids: CASSSLTGTGNTEAFF. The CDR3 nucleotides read TGTGCCAGCAGCTCATTAACCGGGACAGGGAACACTGAAGCTTTCTTT.

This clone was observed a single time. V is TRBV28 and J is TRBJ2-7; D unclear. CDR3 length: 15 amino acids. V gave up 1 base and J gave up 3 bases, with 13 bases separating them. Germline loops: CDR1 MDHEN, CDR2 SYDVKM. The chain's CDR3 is CASSLSSALGYEQYF. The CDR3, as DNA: TGTGCCAGCAGTTTATCGTCGGCCTTGGGCTACGAGCAGTACTTC.

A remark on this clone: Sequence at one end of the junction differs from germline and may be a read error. The CDR3 DNA reads as TGTGCTAGCAGCTTAGCGGCATCCCCATGGGATACGCAGTATTTT. This sequence encodes CASSLAASPWDTQYF. This sequence joins TRBV7-7 and TRBJ2-3, with D possibly being TRBD2 (6 bases). The CDR3 is 15 amino acids. Germline CDR1 SSHAT, CDR2 FNYEAQ (reference sequence).

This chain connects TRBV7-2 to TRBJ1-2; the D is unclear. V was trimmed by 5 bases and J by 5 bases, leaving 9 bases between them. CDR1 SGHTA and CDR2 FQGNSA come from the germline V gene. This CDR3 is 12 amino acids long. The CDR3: CASSTNTYGYTF. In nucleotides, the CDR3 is TGTGCCAGCAGCACAAACACGTATGGCTACACCTTC.

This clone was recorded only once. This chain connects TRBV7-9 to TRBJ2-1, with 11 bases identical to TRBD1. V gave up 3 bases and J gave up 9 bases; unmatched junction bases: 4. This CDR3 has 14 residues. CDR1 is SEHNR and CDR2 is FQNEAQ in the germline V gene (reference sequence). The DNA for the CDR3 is TGTGCCAGCAGCTTGAGGGACAGGGGGACTGAGCAGTTCTTC. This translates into CASSLRDRGTEQFF.

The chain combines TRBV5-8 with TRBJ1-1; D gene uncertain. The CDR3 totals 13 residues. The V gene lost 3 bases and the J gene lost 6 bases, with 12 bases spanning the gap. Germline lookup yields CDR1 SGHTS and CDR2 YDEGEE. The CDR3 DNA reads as TGTGCCAGCAGCTATTGGGGAATCCCTGAAGCTTTCTTT. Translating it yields CASSYWGIPEAFF.

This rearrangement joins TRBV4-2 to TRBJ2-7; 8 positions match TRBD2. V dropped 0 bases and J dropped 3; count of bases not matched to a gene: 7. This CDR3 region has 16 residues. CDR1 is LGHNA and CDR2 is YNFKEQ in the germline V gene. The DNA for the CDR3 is TGTGCCAGCAGCCAAGATCTGGCGGGAGGTGGCTACGAGCAGTACTTC. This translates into CASSQDLAGGGYEQYF.

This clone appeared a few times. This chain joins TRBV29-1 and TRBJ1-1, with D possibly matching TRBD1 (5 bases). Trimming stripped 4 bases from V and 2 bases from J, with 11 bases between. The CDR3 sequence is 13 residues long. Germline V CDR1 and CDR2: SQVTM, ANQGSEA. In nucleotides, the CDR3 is TGCAGCGTTGTGCAGGGACTAAACACTGAAGCTTTCTTT. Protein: CSVVQGLNTEAFF. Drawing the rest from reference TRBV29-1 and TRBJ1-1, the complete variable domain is SAVISQKPSRDICQRGTSLTIQCQVDSQVTMMFWYRQQPGQSLTLIATANQGSEATYESGFVIDKFPISRPNLTFSTLTVSNMSPEDSSIYLCSVVQGLNTEAFFGQGTRLTVV.

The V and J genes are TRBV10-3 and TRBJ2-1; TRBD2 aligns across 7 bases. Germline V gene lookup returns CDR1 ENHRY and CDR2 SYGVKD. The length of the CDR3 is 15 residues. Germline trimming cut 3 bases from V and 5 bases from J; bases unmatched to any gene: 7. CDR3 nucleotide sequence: TGTGCCATCAGTGACGCCCCCCGGGGGGACAATGAGCAGTTCTTC. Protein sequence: CAISDAPRGDNEQFF.

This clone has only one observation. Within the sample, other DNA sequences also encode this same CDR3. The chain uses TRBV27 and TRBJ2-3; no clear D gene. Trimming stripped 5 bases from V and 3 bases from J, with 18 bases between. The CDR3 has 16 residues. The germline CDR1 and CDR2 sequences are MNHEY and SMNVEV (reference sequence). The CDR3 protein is CASSPTNSKGTDTQYF. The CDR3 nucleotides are TGTGCCAGCAGTCCGACGAACAGCAAAGGGACAGATACGCAGTATTTT.

Here the CDR3 DNA reads TGTGCCAGTACGTTGAACACTGAAGCTTTCTTT. Translation gives CASTLNTEAFF. The chain carries TRBV19 and TRBJ1-1; D not resolved. Trimming removed 7 bases from V and 0 bases from J, with 3 bases in between. Germline assignment: CDR1 LNHDA and CDR2 SQIVND (reference sequence). The CDR3 is 11 residues long. Complete variable domain (other parts from reference TRBV19 and TRBJ1-1): DGGITQSPKYLFRKEGQNVTLSCEQNLNHDAMYWYRQDPGQGLRLIYYSQIVNDFQKGDIAEGYSVSREKKESFPLTVTSAQKNPTAFYLCASTLNTEAFFGQGTRLTVV.

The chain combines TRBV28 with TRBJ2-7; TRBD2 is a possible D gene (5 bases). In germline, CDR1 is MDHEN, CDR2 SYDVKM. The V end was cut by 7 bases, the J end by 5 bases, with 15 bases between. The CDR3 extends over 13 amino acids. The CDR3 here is CASTRGLLNEQYF. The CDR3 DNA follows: TGTGCCAGCACTCGCGGGCTGTTGAACGAGCAGTACTTC.